Listed here is a single T cell receptor (beta chain). The data were obtained in a study of blood T cell repertoires in COVID-19. Study information: There were acute and convalescent COVID-19 samples, and they came from the United States, Italy and Spain.

TCRdb's copy holds only in-frame clones and misses some; the assay was immunoSEQ multiplex PCR. Altogether about 370,000 clones are present, 90% being singletons, with the ten largest covering 6.5% to 7%. The V end lost 7 bases, the J end lost 8 bases, and 21 bases lay between the germline ends. Germline values: CDR1 LNHNV, CDR2 YYDKDF (reference sequence). The CDR3 sequence is 15 residues long. This receptor was identified in a man aged 18-30 years with active or convalescent COVID-19. The V call is TRBV15, the J call TRBJ1-5; TRBD1 is a possible D gene (5 bases). Input material: peripheral blood. The CDR3: CATTSRTGGREPQHF. The CDR3 coding sequence is TGTGCCACCACGTCAAGGACCGGGGGTAGGGAGCCCCAGCATTTT.